This is a list of T cell receptor beta chains from one sample in a study of shared clonotypes between healthy human individuals. The table came from immunoSEQ multiplex PCR; TCRdb's copy has only in-frame clones and leaves some out. The sample has about 480,000 clones; roughly 85% are singletons. Sequencing used PBMCs. These receptors all stem from a woman aged 35 to 49 in good health. Some clones in this sample may be carry-over from other donors' samples. CDR3s include the opening cysteine and the closing phenylalanine or tryptophan. Each record gives: J gene, clone size, D gene, V gene, CDR3 DNA, CDR3 protein. D genes are given only for firm matches. Not every row has a clone size; where given, it reads once, few, many or a size class.

TRBJ2-7,.,.,TRBV29-1,TGCAGCGTTGGGGGACGGAACCTTCCCGAGCAGTACTTC,CSVGGRNLPEQYF
TRBJ1-2,.,.,TRBV6-1,TGTGCCACCGAAAAGGACTGGAGTGGCTACACCTTC,CATEKDWSGYTF
TRBJ1-1,.,.,TRBV18,TGTGCCAGCTCTCCGGCCCCGGCCGAAGCTTTCTTT,CASSPAPAEAFF
TRBJ2-1,.,TRBD2,TRBV14,TGTGCCAGCAGCCCCCCGGGACTAGCGGGTCCATCCTACAATGAGCAGTTCTTC,CASSPPGLAGPSYNEQFF
TRBJ2-3,.,TRBD2,TRBV10-3,TGTGCCATCAGAGAAAGGGAGGGTGGCACAGATACGCAGTATTTT,CAIREREGGTDTQYF
TRBJ2-7,.,.,TRBV6-5,TGTGCCAGCACCCGCGGACAGCCACCTTACGAGCAGTACTTC,CASTRGQPPYEQYF
TRBJ1-4,.,.,TRBV30,TGTGCCTGGAGTGCGGACGCGGATGAAAAACTGTTTTTT,CAWSADADEKLFF
TRBJ2-7,.,TRBD2,TRBV5-4,TGTGCCAGCAGCTTGGACCTAGCGGGAGCCTCCTACGAGCAGTACTTC,CASSLDLAGASYEQYF
TRBJ2-7,.,TRBD2,TRBV5-4,TGTGCCAGCAGCTTGGACCTGCGGGGACTAGGGGGAGGCGAGCAGTACTTC,CASSLDLRGLGGGEQYF
TRBJ2-7,.,TRBD1,TRBV10-2,TGCGCCAGCACCGAGGACAGGGGTCCCTACGAGCAGTACTTC,CASTEDRGPYEQYF
TRBJ2-1,few,TRBD1,TRBV5-1,TGCGCCAGCAGCTTGCAATACAGGGGAAGTGCGGGTTACAATGAGCAGTTCTTC,CASSLQYRGSAGYNEQFF
TRBJ1-2,.,TRBD1,TRBV27,TGTGCCAGCAGTTTGTCGGGACAGGGGTTTAGTAGATACACCTTC,CASSLSGQGFSRYTF
TRBJ1-2,.,.,TRBV7-2,TGTGCCAGCAGCTTAGGGGCCGGGGGGCCCGGCACCTTC,CASSLGAGGPGTF
TRBJ1-2,.,.,TRBV19,TGTGCCAGTAGTATGGGCAGCACTCTACAGAACTATGGCTACACCTTC,CASSMGSTLQNYGYTF
TRBJ1-3,.,.,TRBV30,TGTGCCTGGAGTGTAAATTCTGGAAACACCATATATTTT,CAWSVNSGNTIYF
TRBJ1-5,.,.,TRBV19,TGTGCCAGTAGTACCGGGCAGATCAATCAGCCCCAGCATTTT,CASSTGQINQPQHF